Listed below are T cell receptor beta chains from one sample, sequenced in a study of blood T cell repertoires in COVID-19. The repertoire was sequenced with immunoSEQ multiplex PCR; TCRdb's copy has only in-frame clones and lacks some. This table holds just over 80,000 clones, around three quarters found once. The sequenced material came from peripheral blood. These receptors all stem from an elderly woman with active or convalescent COVID-19. CDR3s include the opening cysteine and the closing phenylalanine or tryptophan. The D gene is left open where the match is weak. Clone size appears in some rows only: once, few, many, or a class for an expanded clone.

abundance,d_gene,v_gene,j_gene,CDR3aa,CDR3nt
once,.,TRBV19,TRBJ1-4,CASSIPGGNGPEKLFF,TGTGCCAGTAGTATTCCCGGGGGGAACGGACCGGAAAAACTGTTTTTT
.,.,TRBV11-2,TRBJ2-7,CASSRLGTGTTLGEQYF,TGTGCCAGCAGCCGCTTAGGAACCGGGACAACCCTCGGGGAGCAGTACTTC
few,.,TRBV7-5,TRBJ2-5,CARSWPGLAGGTPIQETQYF,TGTGCCAGAAGCTGGCCGGGACTAGCGGGGGGCACACCGATCCAAGAGACCCAGTACTTC
few,.,TRBV6-2/TRBV6-3,TRBJ2-7,CASSFPTEHYEQYF,TGTGCCAGCAGTTTCCCGACAGAGCACTACGAGCAGTACTTC
.,TRBD2,TRBV6-4,TRBJ2-1,CASSGSSGGTEQFF,TGTGCCAGCAGTGGATCCAGCGGGGGGACTGAGCAGTTCTTC
.,TRBD1,TRBV28,TRBJ2-1,CASSLAGQGNNEQFF,TGTGCCAGCAGTCTTGCGGGACAGGGGAACAATGAGCAGTTCTTC
few,TRBD2,TRBV2,TRBJ2-3,CASSATGTSGTDTQYF,TGTGCCAGCAGTGCTACCGGGACTAGCGGCACAGATACGCAGTATTTT
few,TRBD2,TRBV29-1,TRBJ2-5,CSVNPGLARETQYF,TGCAGCGTTAATCCGGGACTAGCGAGGGAGACCCAGTACTTC
.,TRBD1,TRBV4-3,TRBJ2-7,CASSHTDRGYEQYF,TGCGCCAGCAGCCATACGGACAGGGGCTACGAGCAGTACTTC
.,.,TRBV27,TRBJ2-5,CASSLSAGLEETQYF,TGTGCCAGCAGTTTATCTGCAGGATTGGAAGAGACCCAGTACTTC
.,.,TRBV9,TRBJ2-2,CASSVDLSGELFF,TGTGCCAGCAGCGTAGATCTATCTGGGGAGCTGTTTTTT
.,.,TRBV13,TRBJ2-3,CASSYPGGGGDTQYF,TGTGCCAGCAGCTACCCCGGCGGGGGCGGGGATACGCAGTATTTT
.,TRBD1,TRBV11-2,TRBJ2-4,CASSIGQGTSKNIQYF,TGTGCCAGCAGCATAGGACAGGGCACCTCCAAAAACATTCAGTACTTC
.,TRBD1,TRBV7-2,TRBJ1-1,CASSLTGTGMNTEAFF,TGTGCCAGCAGCTTAACAGGGACAGGGATGAACACTGAAGCTTTCTTT
.,.,TRBV9,TRBJ2-2,CASSVGSVGELFF,TGTGCCAGCAGCGTAGGTTCGGTCGGGGAGCTGTTTTTT
.,.,TRBV30,TRBJ1-6,CAWSRSGGGYNSPLHF,TGTGCCTGGAGTCGGTCGGGAGGCGGGTATAATTCACCCCTCCACTTT
.,TRBD1,TRBV5-1,TRBJ1-1,CASSLGWDRAEAFF,TGCGCCAGCAGCTTGGGCTGGGACAGGGCTGAAGCTTTCTTT
.,TRBD1,TRBV20-1,TRBJ2-5,CSASSQGEETQYF,TGCAGTGCTAGTTCTCAGGGGGAAGAGACCCAGTACTTC
.,.,TRBV7-2,TRBJ2-2,CASTSRAGVTGELFF,TGTGCCAGCACCTCCCGGGCAGGGGTCACCGGGGAGCTGTTTTTT
.,.,TRBV5-1,TRBJ1-1,CASSSSLDLADSPEAFF,TGCGCCAGCAGCAGCAGCTTGGATCTTGCGGACAGCCCTGAAGCTTTCTTT
.,TRBD2,TRBV6-5,TRBJ2-4,CASSNGLGSYF,TGTGCCAGCAGTAACGGACTAGGCTCGTACTTC
once,TRBD1,TRBV5-1,TRBJ1-3,CASSPSTGAGNTIYF,TGCGCCAGCAGCCCCTCGACAGGGGCTGGAAACACCATATATTTT
.,TRBD1,TRBV5-1,TRBJ1-5,CASSLGTGQPQHF,TGCGCCAGCAGCTTGGGGACAGGACAGCCCCAGCATTTT
.,.,TRBV5-1,TRBJ1-3,CASSLPDPGNTIYF,TGCGCCAGCAGCTTGCCAGACCCGGGGAACACCATATATTTT
.,.,TRBV7-2,TRBJ1-5,CASSFEYQPQHF,TGTGCCAGCAGCTTTGAGTATCAGCCCCAGCATTTT
.,.,TRBV6-2/TRBV6-3,TRBJ1-5,CASSYKQAEGQPQHF,TGTGCCAGCAGTTACAAACAGGCGGAGGGTCAGCCCCAGCATTTT
.,TRBD1,TRBV5-4,TRBJ1-6,CASSIPDRGGSPLHF,TGTGCCAGCAGCATCCCGGACAGGGGAGGGTCACCCCTCCACTTT
.,.,TRBV7-2,TRBJ1-2,CASSLAETGEGYTF,TGTGCCAGCAGCTTAGCGGAGACAGGAGAGGGCTACACCTTC
few,TRBD1,TRBV18,TRBJ1-2,CASSPPNRGPFYGYTF,TGTGCCAGCTCACCACCTAACAGGGGGCCGTTCTATGGCTACACCTTC
.,.,TRBV25-1,TRBJ1-4,CASSENSGGEKLFF,TGTGCCAGCAGTGAAAATAGCGGGGGGGAAAAACTGTTTTTT
.,.,TRBV5-4,TRBJ1-4,CASSLGGGAEKLFF,TGTGCCAGCAGCTTGGGCGGGGGGGCCGAAAAACTGTTTTTT
.,.,TRBV28,TRBJ1-5,CASSFLQGNNQPQHF,TGTGCCAGCAGTTTTTTGCAGGGCAATAATCAGCCCCAGCATTTT
.,.,TRBV5-1,TRBJ2-5,CASSILSGGQETQYF,TGCGCCAGCAGCATACTTAGCGGAGGTCAAGAGACCCAGTACTTC
few,.,TRBV5-6,TRBJ2-7,CASSYRIPYEQYF,TGTGCCAGCAGCTACAGGATTCCCTACGAGCAGTACTTC
few,.,TRBV12-3/TRBV12-4,TRBJ2-7,CASQGTSYEQYF,TGTGCCAGCCAGGGGACCTCCTACGAGCAGTACTTC